This T cell receptor beta chain comes out of a study of vaccination and CD4 T cells after COVID-19. The V segment lost 0 bases and the J segment 4 bases; nucleotides outside the gene matches: 8. This CDR3 has 16 amino acids. The germline V gene has CDR1 SGHTA and CDR2 FQGTGA. The Oncomine TCR Beta short-read assay generated sequence data from the DNA of cultured CD4+ T cells. TCRdb reprocessed the PCR reads via MiXCR and lists one record per CDR3 protein. The sample holds around 10,000 distinct CDR3 sequences, roughly half seen once. This clonotype was counted a few times. Its specificity is unknown. Treatment given: approximately 9-day PBMC culture with coronavirus spike peptide pools or control peptides (ViraFEST assay).

The TCR sequence derives from a human donor who had recovered from COVID-19. Source material: CD4+ T cells from blood, cultured in vitro. This chain connects TRBV7-3 to TRBJ1-2; 7 bases fit TRBD1. CDR3 DNA: TGTGCCAGCAGCTTAACTGGCGAGACAGGGCTCTATGGCTACACCTTC. As protein: CASSLTGETGLYGYTF.